Shown below are 17 T cell receptor beta chains from a single sample sequenced in a study of T cell repertoires in cytomegalovirus infection. In TCRdb, the reads were re-called with MiXCR into one record per CDR3 protein. The table has around 710,000 distinct CDR3 sequences, 25% to 35% seen once. Their antigens are not known. The specimen comprised cultured CD8+ T cells from PBMCs, sampled from culture after CMV antigen stimulation. The receptors here all came from a human donor in good health (CMV status not recorded). Some clones in this sample may be carry-over from other donors' samples.

This clonotype showed up just a few times. This chain links TRBV19 with TRBJ1-2, with a tentative D call TRBD1 (5 bases). Trimming took off 1 base at V and 8 bases at J, with 8 bases between the two ends. The length of the CDR3 is 12 residues. The germline V gene encodes CDR1 LNHDA and CDR2 SQIVND (reference sequence). CDR3 in amino acids: CASSIGGVGYTF. The CDR3 DNA reads as TGTGCCAGTAGTATAGGAGGGGTCGGCTACACCTTC.

The rearrangement joins TRBV29-1 to TRBJ2-2; D unclear. This CDR3 is built from 12 residues. CDR1 and CDR2 (germline): SQVTM, ANQGSEA. With 4 bases removed from V and 4 bases from J, the gap between germline ends came to 7 bases. CDR3 protein: CSVGRITGELFF. Written as DNA, the CDR3 is TGCAGCGTTGGCAGAATCACCGGGGAGCTGTTTTTT.

This clonotype was observed a handful of times. The chain combines TRBV5-8 with TRBJ1-5; tentative D call: TRBD1 (5 bases). Germline V lookup: CDR1 SGHTS, CDR2 YDEGEE. The V end was cut by 4 bases, the J end by 6 bases, with 17 bases between. This CDR3 is 15 amino acids long. This CDR3 reads CASSTIGGEAQPQHF. The CDR3 DNA follows: TGTGCCAGCAGCACCATAGGAGGGGAGGCTCAGCCCCAGCATTTT.

The table lists this clonotype with a few counts. The chain combines TRBV20-1 with TRBJ1-5; 10 nucleotides match TRBD1. Germline V lookup: CDR1 DFQATT, CDR2 SNEGSKA (reference sequence). The CDR3 contains 14 residues. J lost 7 bases, V lost 4 bases, and 7 bases had no gene match. The CDR3 nucleotides read TGCAGTGCTACGGACGGGACAGGGGACCAGCCCCAGCATTTT. Amino acid sequence: CSATDGTGDQPQHF.

The chain has TRBV11-3 and TRBJ2-5, with 12 bases fitting TRBD2. After removal of 5 bases from V and 4 bases from J, the junction contained 11 bases not matched to a gene. In germline, CDR1 is SGHNT, CDR2 YENEEA. The CDR3 is 17 residues long. The CDR3 DNA reads TGTGCCAGCAGCCAAGAGACTAGCGGGGGCCTTCGAGAGACCCAGTACTTC. Its protein is CASSQETSGGLRETQYF.

The chain links TRBV6-2 or TRBV6-3 to TRBJ1-5, with D unresolved. Germline lookup yields CDR1 MNHEY and CDR2 SVGEGT. The CDR3 length is 15 residues. V gave up 7 bases and J gave up 4 bases, with 17 bases separating them. The CDR3 reads CASKEGPGRNQPQHF. The CDR3 DNA follows: TGTGCCAGCAAGGAGGGCCCGGGTCGAAATCAGCCCCAGCATTTT.

To note about this clonotype: This may stem from a read error, because a much larger clone lies one nucleotide away. The CDR3 here is CASSITPVHEQYF. Written as DNA, the CDR3 is TGTGCCAGCAGCATAACGCCCGTCCACGAGCAGTACTTC. This chain uses TRBV7-2 with TRBJ2-7; D gene ambiguous. This CDR3 is 13 amino acids long. CDR1 SGHTA and CDR2 FQGNSA come from the germline V gene. The V end was cut by 5 bases, the J end by 5 bases, with 13 bases between.

This chain's CDR3 is CASGWDREGSTEAFF. The CDR3 DNA reads as TGTGCCAGCGGATGGGACAGGGAAGGGAGCACTGAAGCTTTCTTT. The rearrangement links TRBV2 to TRBJ1-1; 9 bases line up with TRBD1. Germline loops: CDR1 SNHLY, CDR2 FYNNEI. CDR3 length: 15 residues. The V gene end was trimmed by 8 bases and the J gene end by 4 bases; junction bases not matched to a gene: 11. Full variable domain (rest looked up from reference TRBV2 and TRBJ1-1): EPEVTQTPSHQVTQMGQEVILRCVPISNHLYFYWYRQILGQKVEFLVSFYNNEISEKSEIFDDQFSVERPDGSNFTLKIRSTKLEDSAMYFCASGWDREGSTEAFFGQGTRLTVV.

This clonotype has just a few counts. The J gene is TRBJ1-2, the V gene TRBV13, with D maybe TRBD1 (5 bases). Trimming cost V 5 bases and J 0 bases, with 13 bases left between them. The CDR3 has 15 residues. The V gene's germline CDR1 is PRHDT and CDR2 FYEKMQ (reference sequence). The chain's CDR3 is CASSRGRETNYGYTF. CDR3 coding DNA: TGTGCCAGCAGCCGGGGACGGGAAACTAACTATGGCTACACCTTC.

This clonotype was seen ten or more times. The chain uses TRBV7-9 and TRBJ2-7; perhaps TRBD2 as D (6 bases). Germline CDR1 SEHNR, CDR2 FQNEAQ (reference sequence). The CDR3 length is 15 residues. Trimming pared 3 bases from V and 4 bases from J, leaving 16 bases between. CDR3 DNA sequence: TGTGCCAGCAGCTTTGAAGGAGGGGCAAGGTACGAGCAGTACGTC. The encoded protein is CASSFEGGARYEQYV.

The chain carries TRBV20-1 and TRBJ2-3; D is undetermined. Germline V gene data show CDR1 as DFQATT and CDR2 as SNEGSKA (reference sequence). Between the trimmed V and J ends, which lost 2 bases and 0 bases, there was a span of 21 bases. The CDR3 has 18 amino acids. CDR3 DNA sequence: TGCAGTGCTAGAAGTTCGTTAACCTCAGGATTTAGCACAGATACGCAGTATTTT. It is translated as CSARSSLTSGFSTDTQYF.

The chain recombines TRBV5-1 with TRBJ2-7; 8 positions agree with TRBD1. The CDR3 extends over 17 amino acids. The germline gives CDR1 SGHRS, CDR2 YFSETQ. The junction had 15 bases not matched to a gene; V was cut back by 4 bases and J by 3 bases. CDR3 nucleotide sequence: TGCGCCAGCAGCACCGTTTCGACAGGGGCGAACCACTACGAGCAGTACTTC. Protein sequence: CASSTVSTGANHYEQYF.

This clonotype has a handful of counts. The CDR3 here is CASSYSPTSTDTQYF. For the CDR3, the DNA is TGTGCCAGCAGTTATTCCCCGACTAGCACAGATACGCAGTATTTT. This chain connects TRBV6-9 to TRBJ2-3; D is unresolved. Germline V gene lookup returns CDR1 MNHGY and CDR2 SVAAGI. Trimming cost V 0 bases and J 0 bases, with 7 bases left between them. This CDR3 has 15 amino acids.

V is TRBV12-3 or TRBV12-4 and J is TRBJ1-2; a weak D match, TRBD1 (5 bases). With 6 bases removed from V and 6 bases from J, the gap between germline ends came to 17 bases. The CDR3 is made up of 14 amino acids. CDR3 loop: CASRDTGAMDGYTF. CDR3 nucleotide sequence: TGTGCCAGCAGGGATACTGGGGCTATGGATGGCTACACCTTC.

The chain is built from TRBV5-7 and TRBJ2-5; 7 nucleotides agree with TRBD2. TRBV5-7 is placed among ORFs of uncertain function. The CDR3 has 15 amino acids. V dropped 1 base and J dropped 4; count of bases not matched to a gene: 7. CDR3 nucleotides: TGTGCCAGCAGCTTGTGCGGGGGAGCTGGAGAGACCCAGTACTTC. Its protein product is CASSLCGGAGETQYF.

This clonotype was seen many times. The chain uses TRBV7-9 and TRBJ2-7; D might be TRBD2 (6 bases). The V and J ends lost 5 bases and 2 bases respectively, with 7 bases between them. The CDR3 contains 12 residues. Germline V gives CDR1 SEHNR, CDR2 FQNEAQ (reference sequence). The CDR3 coding sequence is TGTGCCAGCAGCGCGGGGACCTACGAGCAGTACTTC. Its translation is CASSAGTYEQYF.

The table lists this clonotype with a few counts. V is TRBV24-1 and J is TRBJ1-5; 8 bases line up with TRBD1. The CDR3 has 16 amino acids. The V and J ends lost 4 bases and 4 bases, in that order; junction bases with no gene match: 8. Germline CDR1 KGHDR, CDR2 SFDVKD. The CDR3: CATSDTGTGRNQPQHF. CDR3 sequence (DNA): TGTGCCACCAGTGACACCGGGACAGGTCGAAATCAGCCCCAGCATTTT.